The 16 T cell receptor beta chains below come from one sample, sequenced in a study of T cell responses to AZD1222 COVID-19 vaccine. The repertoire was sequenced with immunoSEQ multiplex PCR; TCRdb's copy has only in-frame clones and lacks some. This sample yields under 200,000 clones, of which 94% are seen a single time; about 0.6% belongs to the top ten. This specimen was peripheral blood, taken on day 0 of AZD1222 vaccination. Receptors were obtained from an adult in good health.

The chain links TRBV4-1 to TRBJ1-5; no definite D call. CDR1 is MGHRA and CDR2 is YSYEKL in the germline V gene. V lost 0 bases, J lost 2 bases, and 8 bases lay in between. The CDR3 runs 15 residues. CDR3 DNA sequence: TGCGCCAGCAGCCAAGAATATGGGGGCAATCAGCCCCAGCATTTT. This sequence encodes CASSQEYGGNQPQHF.

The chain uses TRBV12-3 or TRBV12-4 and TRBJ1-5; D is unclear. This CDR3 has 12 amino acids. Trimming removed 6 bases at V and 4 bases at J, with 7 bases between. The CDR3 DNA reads TGTGCCAGCAGATATGAGAATCAGCCCCAGCATTTT. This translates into CASRYENQPQHF.

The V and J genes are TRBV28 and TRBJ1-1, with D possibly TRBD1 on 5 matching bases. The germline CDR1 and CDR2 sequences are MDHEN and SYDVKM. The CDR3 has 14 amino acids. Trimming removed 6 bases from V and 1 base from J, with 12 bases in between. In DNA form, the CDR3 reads TGTGCCAGCAGGATTGGGACGGAGAACACTGAAGCTTTCTTT. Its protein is CASRIGTENTEAFF.

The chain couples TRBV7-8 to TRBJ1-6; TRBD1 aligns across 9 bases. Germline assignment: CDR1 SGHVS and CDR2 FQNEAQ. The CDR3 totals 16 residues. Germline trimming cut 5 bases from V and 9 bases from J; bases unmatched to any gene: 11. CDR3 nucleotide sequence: TGTGCCAGCAGCCCCGTACCGACAGGGGGGATTTCACCCCTCCACTTT. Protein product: CASSPVPTGGISPLHF.

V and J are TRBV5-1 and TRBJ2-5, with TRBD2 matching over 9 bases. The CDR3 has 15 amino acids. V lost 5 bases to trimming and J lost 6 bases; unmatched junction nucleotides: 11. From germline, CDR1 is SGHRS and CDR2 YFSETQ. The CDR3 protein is CASRSGLAVVQTQYF. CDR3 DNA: TGCGCCAGCAGGTCGGGACTAGCTGTCGTACAGACCCAGTACTTC.

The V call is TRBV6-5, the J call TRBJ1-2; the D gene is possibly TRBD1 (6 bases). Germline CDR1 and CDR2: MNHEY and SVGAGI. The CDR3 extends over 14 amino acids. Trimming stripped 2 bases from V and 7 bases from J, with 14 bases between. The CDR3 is CASSYMGGARGYTF. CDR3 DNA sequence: TGTGCCAGCAGTTACATGGGGGGGGCGCGTGGCTACACCTTC.

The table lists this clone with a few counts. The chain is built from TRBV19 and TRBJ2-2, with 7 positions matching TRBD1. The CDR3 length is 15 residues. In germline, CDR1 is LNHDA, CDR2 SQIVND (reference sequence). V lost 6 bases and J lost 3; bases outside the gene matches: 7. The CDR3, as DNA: TGTGCCAGTAGCACCGGGACAGACTACACCGGGGAGCTGTTTTTT. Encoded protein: CASSTGTDYTGELFF.

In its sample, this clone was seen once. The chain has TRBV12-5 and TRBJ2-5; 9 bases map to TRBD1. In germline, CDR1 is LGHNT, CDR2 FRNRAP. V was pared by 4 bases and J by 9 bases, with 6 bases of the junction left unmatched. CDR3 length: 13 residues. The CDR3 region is CASGWTGAVSQYF. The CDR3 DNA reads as TGTGCTAGTGGTTGGACAGGGGCAGTGTCCCAGTACTTC.

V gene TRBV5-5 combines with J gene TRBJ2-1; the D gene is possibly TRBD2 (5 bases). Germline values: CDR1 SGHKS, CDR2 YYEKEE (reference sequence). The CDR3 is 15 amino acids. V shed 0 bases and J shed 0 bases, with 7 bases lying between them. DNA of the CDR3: TGTGCCAGCAGCTTGGCCGGGATCTCCTACAATGAGCAGTTCTTC. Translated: CASSLAGISYNEQFF.

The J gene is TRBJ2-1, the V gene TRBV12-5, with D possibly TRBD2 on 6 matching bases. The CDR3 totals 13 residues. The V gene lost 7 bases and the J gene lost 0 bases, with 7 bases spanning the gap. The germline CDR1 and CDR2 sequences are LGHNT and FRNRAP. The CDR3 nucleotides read TGTGCTAGTGTCGGGAGCTCCTACAATGAGCAGTTCTTC. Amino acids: CASVGSSYNEQFF.

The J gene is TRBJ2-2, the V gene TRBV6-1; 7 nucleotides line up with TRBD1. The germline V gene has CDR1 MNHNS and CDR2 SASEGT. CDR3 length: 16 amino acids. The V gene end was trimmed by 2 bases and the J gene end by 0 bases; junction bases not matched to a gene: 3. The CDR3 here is CASSETGTANTGELFF. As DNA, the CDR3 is TGTGCCAGCAGTGAAACGGGGACAGCGAACACCGGGGAGCTGTTTTTT.

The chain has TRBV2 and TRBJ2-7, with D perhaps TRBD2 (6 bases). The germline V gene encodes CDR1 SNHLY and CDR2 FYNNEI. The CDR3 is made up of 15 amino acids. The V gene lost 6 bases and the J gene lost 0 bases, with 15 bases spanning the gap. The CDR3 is CASRAGRGSSYEQYF. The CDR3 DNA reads TGTGCCAGCAGAGCGGGTCGAGGATCCTCCTACGAGCAGTACTTC.

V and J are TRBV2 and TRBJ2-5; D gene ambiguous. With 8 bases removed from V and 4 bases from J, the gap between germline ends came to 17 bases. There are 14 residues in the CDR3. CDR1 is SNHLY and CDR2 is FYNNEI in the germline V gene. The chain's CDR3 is CASVKERARETQYF. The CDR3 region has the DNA TGTGCCAGCGTTAAAGAACGGGCGCGAGAGACCCAGTACTTC.

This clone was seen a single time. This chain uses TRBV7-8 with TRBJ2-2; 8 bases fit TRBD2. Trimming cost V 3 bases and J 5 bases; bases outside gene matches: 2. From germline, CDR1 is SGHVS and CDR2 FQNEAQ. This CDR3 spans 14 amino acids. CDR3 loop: CASSFPSGTGELFF. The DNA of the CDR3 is TGTGCCAGCAGCTTCCCTAGCGGGACCGGGGAGCTGTTTTTT.

In DNA form, the CDR3 reads TGTGCCAGCAGCCCGGGACTAGTCTACGAGCAGTACTTC. Translated: CASSPGLVYEQYF. This rearrangement joins TRBV3-1 (or the pseudogene TRBV3-2) to TRBJ2-7; 8 nucleotides line up with TRBD2. J lost 3 bases, V lost 4 bases, and 2 bases had no gene match. The CDR3 is 13 amino acids. The V gene's germline CDR1 is LGHDT and CDR2 YNNKEL (reference sequence).

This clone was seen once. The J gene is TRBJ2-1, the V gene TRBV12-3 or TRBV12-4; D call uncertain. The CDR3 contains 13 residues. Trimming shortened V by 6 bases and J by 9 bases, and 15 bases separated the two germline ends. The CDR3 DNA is TGTGCCAGCAGCCTAGAAGTCCCCAGTGAGCAGTTCTTC. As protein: CASSLEVPSEQFF.